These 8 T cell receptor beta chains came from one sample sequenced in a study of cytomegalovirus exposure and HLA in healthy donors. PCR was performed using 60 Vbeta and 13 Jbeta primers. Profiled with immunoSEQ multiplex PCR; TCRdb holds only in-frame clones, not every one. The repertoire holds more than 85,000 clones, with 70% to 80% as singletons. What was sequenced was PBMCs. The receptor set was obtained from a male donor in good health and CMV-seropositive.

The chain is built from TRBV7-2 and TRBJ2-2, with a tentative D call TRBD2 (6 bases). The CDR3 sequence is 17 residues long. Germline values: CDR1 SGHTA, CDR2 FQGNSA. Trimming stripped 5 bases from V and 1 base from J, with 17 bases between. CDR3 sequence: CASSRRLGVGNTGELFF. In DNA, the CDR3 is TGTGCCAGCAGCAGACGACTAGGAGTGGGGAACACCGGGGAGCTGTTTTTT.

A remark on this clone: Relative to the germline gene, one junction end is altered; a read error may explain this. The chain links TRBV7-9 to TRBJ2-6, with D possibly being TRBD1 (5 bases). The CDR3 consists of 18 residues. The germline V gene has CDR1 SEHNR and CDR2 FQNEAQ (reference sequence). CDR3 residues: CSSSLRVSPVNGANGLTF. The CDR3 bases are TGTTCCAGCAGCTTAAGGGTGTCACCGGTAAATGGGGCCAACGGCCTGACTTTC.

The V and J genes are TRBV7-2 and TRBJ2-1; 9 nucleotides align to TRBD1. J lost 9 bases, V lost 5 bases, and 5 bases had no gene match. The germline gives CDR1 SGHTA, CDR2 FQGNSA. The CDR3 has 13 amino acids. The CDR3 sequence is CASSRDREGEQFF. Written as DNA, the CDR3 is TGTGCCAGCAGCCGGGACAGGGAGGGTGAGCAGTTCTTC.

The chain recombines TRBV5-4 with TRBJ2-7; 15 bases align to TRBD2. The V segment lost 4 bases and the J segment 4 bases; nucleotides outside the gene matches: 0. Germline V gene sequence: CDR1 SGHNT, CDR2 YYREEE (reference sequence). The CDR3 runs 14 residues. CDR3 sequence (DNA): TGTGCCAGCAGCGGGACTAGCGGGAGGTACGAGCAGTACTTC. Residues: CASSGTSGRYEQYF.

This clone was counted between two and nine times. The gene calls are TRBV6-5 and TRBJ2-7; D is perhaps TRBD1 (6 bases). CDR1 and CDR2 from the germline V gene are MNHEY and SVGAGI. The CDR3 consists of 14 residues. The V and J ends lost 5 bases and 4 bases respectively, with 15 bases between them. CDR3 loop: CASSTGGLLYEQYF. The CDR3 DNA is TGTGCCAGCAGTACTGGGGGCCTTTTATACGAGCAGTACTTC.

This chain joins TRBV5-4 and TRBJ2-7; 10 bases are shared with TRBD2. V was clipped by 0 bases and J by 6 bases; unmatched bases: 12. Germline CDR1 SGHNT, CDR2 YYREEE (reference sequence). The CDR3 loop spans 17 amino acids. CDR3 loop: CASSLALTSGTRSEQYF. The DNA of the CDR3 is TGTGCCAGCAGCTTGGCCCTCACTAGCGGGACCCGCAGCGAGCAGTACTTC. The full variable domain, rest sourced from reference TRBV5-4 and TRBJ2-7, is ETGVTQSPTHLIKTRGQQVTLRCSSQSGHNTVSWYQQALGQGPQFIFQYYREEENGRGNFPPRFSGLQFPNYSSELNVNALELDDSALYLCASSLALTSGTRSEQYFGPGTRLTVT.

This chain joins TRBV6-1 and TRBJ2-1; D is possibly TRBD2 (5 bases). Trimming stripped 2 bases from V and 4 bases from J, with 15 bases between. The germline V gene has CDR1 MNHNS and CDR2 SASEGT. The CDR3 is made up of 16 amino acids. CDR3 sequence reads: CASSEHGGVHYNEQFF. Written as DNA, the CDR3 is TGTGCCAGCAGTGAACATGGAGGAGTTCATTACAATGAGCAGTTCTTC.

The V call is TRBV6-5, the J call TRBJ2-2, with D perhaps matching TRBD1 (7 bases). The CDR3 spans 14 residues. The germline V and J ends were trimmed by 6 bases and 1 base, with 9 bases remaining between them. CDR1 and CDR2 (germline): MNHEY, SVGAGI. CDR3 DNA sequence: TGTGCCAGCAGGCGGGACAGGAACACCGGGGAGCTGTTTTTT. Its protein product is CASRRDRNTGELFF.